This T cell receptor (beta chain) appears in the sequencing data of a study of Graves' ophthalmopathy and Graves' hyperthyroidism. Broader study findings: A 13-signature model separated ophthalmopathy from stable hyperthyroidism, 87.88% sensitivity, roughly 81% specificity.

The sequenced template was RNA, covering the TCR beta CDR3 region. The first round was an RT-PCR with HTBI primers, and the second round was a multiplex PCR. One entry per CDR3 protein results from TCRdb running MiXCR on the multiplex PCR reads. This sample has approximately 480,000 distinct CDR3 sequences; 13% to 15% occur once, and the top ten carry around 9.8%. This clonotype has more than one count but fewer than ten. Its antigen is not identified. This CDR3 comprises 13 residues. Germline V lookup: CDR1 SGDLS, CDR2 YYNGEE. V was trimmed by 0 bases and J by 0 bases, leaving 3 bases between them. The receptor comes from a woman between 25 and 40 years old with Graves' ophthalmopathy. The chain carries TRBV9 and TRBJ1-2; D is undetermined. Sequencing was done on a sample of blood. CDR3 protein: CASSVGANYGYTF. The CDR3 bases are TGTGCCAGCAGCGTAGGAGCTAACTATGGCTACACCTTC.